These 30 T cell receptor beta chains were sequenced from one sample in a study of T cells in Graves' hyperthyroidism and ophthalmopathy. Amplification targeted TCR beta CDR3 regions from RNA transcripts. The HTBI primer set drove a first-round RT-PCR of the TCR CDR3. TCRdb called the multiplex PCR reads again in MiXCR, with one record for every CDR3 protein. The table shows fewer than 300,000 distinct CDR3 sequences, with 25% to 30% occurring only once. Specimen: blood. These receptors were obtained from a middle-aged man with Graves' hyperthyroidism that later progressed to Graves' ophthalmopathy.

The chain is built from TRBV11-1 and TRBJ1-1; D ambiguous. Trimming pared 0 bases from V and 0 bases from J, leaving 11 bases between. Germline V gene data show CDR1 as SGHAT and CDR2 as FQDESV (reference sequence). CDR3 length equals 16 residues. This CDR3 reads CASSLAPGIVNTEAFF. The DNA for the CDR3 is TGTGCCAGCAGCTTAGCGCCCGGTATAGTGAACACTGAAGCTTTCTTT.

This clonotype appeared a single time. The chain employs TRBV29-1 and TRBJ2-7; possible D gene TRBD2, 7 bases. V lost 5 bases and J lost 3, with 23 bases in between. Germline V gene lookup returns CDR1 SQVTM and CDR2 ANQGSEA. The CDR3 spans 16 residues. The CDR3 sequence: CSVLSGGGEYLYEQYF. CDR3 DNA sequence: TGCAGCGTTCTGTCGGGCGGGGGCGAATATCTCTACGAGCAGTACTTC.

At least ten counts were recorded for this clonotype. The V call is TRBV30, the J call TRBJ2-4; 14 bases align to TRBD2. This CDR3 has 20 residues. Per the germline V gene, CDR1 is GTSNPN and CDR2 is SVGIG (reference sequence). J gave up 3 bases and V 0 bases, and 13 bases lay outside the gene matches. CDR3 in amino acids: CAWSVPWGLAGALDKNIQYF. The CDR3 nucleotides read TGTGCCTGGAGTGTACCCTGGGGACTAGCGGGAGCACTCGACAAAAACATTCAGTACTTC.

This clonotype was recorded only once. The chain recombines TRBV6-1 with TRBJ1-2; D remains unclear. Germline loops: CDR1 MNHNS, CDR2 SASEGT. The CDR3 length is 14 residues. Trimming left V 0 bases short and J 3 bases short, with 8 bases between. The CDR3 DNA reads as TGTGCCAGCAGTGAAGCCGGCCGGTACTATGGCTACACCTTC. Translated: CASSEAGRYYGYTF.

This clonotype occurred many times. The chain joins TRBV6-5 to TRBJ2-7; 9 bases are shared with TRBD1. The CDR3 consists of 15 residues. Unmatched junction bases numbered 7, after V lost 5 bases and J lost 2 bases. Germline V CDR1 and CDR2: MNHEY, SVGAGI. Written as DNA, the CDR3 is TGTGCCAGCAGTATACAGGGACAGGGAGCCTACGAGCAGTACTTC. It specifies CASSIQGQGAYEQYF.

DNA of the CDR3: TGTGCCTGGAGTACCCGCAGTTCGGGCATTCAGTACTTC. Residues: CAWSTRSSGIQYF. This chain links TRBV30 with TRBJ2-4, with D unclear. V gave up 2 bases and J gave up 9 bases, with 14 bases separating them. Germline V gene sequence: CDR1 GTSNPN, CDR2 SVGIG (reference sequence). The CDR3 has 13 amino acids.

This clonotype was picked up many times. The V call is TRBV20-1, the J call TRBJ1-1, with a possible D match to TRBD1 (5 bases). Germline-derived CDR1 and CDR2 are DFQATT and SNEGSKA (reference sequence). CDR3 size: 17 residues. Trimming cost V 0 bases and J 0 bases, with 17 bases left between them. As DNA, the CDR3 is TGCAGTGCTAGAGACGAAGGGATATTAGGGGTGAACACTGAAGCTTTCTTT. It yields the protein CSARDEGILGVNTEAFF.

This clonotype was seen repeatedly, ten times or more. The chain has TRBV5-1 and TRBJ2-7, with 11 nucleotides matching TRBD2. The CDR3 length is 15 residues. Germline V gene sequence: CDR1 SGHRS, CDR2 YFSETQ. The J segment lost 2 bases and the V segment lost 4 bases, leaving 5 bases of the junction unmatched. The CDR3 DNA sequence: TGCGCCAGCAGCAGAGGGACTAGCGGAACCTACGAGCAGTACTTC. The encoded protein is CASSRGTSGTYEQYF.

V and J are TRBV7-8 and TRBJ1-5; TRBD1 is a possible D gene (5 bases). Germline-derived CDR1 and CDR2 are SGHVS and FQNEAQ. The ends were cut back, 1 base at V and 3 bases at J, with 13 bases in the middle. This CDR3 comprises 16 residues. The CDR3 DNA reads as TGTGCCAGCAGCTTAGGAGTAGGCAGGGTCAATCAGCCCCAGCATTTT. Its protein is CASSLGVGRVNQPQHF.

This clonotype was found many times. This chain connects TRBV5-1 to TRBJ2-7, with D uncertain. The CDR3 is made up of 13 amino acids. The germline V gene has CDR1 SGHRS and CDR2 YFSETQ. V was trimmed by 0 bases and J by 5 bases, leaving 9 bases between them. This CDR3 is CASSLEMGNEQYF. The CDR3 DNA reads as TGCGCCAGCAGCTTGGAGATGGGGAACGAGCAGTACTTC.

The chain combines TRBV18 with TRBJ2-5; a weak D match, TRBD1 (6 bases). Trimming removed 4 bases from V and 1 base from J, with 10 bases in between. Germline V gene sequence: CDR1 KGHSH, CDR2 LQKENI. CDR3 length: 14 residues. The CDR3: CASSQRQAQETQYF. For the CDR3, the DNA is TGTGCCAGCTCACAACGACAGGCCCAAGAGACCCAGTACTTC.

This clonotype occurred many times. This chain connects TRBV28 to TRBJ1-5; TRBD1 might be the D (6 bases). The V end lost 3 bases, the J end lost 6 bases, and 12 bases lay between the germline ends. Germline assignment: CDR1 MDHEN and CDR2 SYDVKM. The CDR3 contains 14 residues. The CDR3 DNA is TGTGCCAGCAGTTTGTCTCAGGGGAGTCAGCCCCAGCATTTT. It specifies CASSLSQGSQPQHF.

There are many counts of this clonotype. DNA for the CDR3: TGCAGTGCTAGTAAACCGGGACAGGTGTATCAGCCCCAGCATTTT. Protein sequence: CSASKPGQVYQPQHF. The chain employs TRBV20-1 and TRBJ1-5; TRBD1 matches 8 bases. This CDR3 comprises 15 residues. J was trimmed by 5 bases and V by 3 bases; bases with no gene match: 9. Germline-derived CDR1 and CDR2 are DFQATT and SNEGSKA (reference sequence).

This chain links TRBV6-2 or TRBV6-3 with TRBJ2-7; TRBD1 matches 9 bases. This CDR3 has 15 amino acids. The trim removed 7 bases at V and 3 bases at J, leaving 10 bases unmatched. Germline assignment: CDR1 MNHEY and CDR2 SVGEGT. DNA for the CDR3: TGTGCCAGCATGCAGGGACAGGGTCGGCTCTACGAGCAGTACTTC. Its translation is CASMQGQGRLYEQYF.

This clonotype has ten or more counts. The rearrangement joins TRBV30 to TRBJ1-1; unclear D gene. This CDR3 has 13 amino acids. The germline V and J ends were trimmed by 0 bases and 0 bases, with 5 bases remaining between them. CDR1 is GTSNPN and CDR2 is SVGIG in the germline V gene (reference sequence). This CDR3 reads CAWSVGVNTEAFF. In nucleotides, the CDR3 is TGTGCCTGGAGTGTAGGAGTGAACACTGAAGCTTTCTTT.

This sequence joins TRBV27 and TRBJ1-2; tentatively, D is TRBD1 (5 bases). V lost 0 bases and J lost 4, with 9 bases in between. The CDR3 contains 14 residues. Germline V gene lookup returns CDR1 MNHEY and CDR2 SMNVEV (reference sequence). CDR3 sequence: CASSLSNQGYGYTF. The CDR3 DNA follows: TGTGCCAGCAGTTTATCGAACCAGGGCTATGGCTACACCTTC.

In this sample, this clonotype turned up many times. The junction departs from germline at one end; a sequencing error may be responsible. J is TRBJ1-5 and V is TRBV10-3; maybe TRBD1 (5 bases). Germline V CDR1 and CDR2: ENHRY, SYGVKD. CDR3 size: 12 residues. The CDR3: CATRDHGQPQRF. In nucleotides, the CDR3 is TGTGCCACCCGGGACCACGGTCAGCCCCAGCGTTTT.

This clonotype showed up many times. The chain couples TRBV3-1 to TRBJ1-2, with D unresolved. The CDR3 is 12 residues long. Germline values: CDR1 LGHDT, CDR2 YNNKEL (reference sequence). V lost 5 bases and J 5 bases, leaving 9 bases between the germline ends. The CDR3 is CASSFQGYGYTF. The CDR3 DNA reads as TGTGCCAGCAGCTTCCAAGGGTATGGCTACACCTTC.

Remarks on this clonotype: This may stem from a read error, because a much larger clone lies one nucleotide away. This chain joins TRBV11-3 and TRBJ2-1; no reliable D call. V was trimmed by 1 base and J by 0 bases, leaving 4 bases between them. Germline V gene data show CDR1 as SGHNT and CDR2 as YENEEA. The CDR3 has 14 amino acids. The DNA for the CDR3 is TGTGCCAGCAGCTTAGTGGGCTCCTACAATGAGCAGTTCTTC. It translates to CASSLVGSYNEQFF.

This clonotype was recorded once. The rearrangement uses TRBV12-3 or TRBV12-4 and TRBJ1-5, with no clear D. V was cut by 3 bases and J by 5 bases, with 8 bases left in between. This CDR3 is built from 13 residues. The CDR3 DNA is TGTGCCAGCAGTTTCTCGACCGATCAGCCCCAGCATTTT. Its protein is CASSFSTDQPQHF.

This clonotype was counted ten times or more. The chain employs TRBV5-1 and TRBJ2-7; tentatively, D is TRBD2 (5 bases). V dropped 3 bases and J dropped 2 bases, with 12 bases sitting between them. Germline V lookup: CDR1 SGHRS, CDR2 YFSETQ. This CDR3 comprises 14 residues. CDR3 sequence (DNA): TGCGCCAGCAGCTCACTTTCGGGGACCTACGAGCAGTACTTC. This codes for CASSSLSGTYEQYF.

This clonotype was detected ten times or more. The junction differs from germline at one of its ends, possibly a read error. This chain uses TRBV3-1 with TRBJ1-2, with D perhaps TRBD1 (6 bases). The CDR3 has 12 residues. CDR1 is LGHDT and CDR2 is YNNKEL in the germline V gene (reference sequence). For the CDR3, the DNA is TGTGCCAGCAGCCACGGTCTCGGTAGGGGGTTCTTC. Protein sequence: CASSHGLGRGFF.

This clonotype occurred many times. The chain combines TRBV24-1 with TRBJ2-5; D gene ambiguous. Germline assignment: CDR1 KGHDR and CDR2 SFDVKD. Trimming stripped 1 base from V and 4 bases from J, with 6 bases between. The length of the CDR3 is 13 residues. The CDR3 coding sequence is TGTGCCACCAGTGATTTTGACGGAGAGACCCAGTACTTC. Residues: CATSDFDGETQYF.

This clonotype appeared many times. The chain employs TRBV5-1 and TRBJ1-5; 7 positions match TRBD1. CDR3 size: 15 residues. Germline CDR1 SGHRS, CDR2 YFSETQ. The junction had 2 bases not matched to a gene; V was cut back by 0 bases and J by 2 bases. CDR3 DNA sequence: TGCGCCAGCAGCTTGGCTGGACAGGGCAATCAGCCCCAGCATTTT. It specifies CASSLAGQGNQPQHF.

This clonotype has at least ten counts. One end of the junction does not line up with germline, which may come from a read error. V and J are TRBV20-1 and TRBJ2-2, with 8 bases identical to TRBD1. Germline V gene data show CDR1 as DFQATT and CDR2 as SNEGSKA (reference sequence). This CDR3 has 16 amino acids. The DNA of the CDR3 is TGCAGTGCTAGGCGGACGGGACAGGCGAACGCCGGGGAGCTGTTTTTT. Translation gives CSARRTGQANAGELFF.

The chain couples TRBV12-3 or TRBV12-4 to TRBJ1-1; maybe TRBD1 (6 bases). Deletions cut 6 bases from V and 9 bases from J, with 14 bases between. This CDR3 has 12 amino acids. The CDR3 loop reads CASSLEGHKAFF. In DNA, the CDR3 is TGTGCCAGCAGCTTGGAGGGACATAAAGCTTTCTTT.

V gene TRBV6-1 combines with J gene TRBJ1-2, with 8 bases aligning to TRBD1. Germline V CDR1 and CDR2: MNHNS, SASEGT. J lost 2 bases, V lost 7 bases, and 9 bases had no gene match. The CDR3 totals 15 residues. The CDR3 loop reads CASKPQGVSNYGYTF. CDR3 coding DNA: TGTGCCAGCAAGCCACAGGGGGTGTCGAACTATGGCTACACCTTC.

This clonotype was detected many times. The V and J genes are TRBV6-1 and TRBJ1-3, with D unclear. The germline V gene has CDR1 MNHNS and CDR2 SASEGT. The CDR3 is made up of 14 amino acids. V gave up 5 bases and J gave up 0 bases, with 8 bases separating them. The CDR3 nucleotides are TGTGCCAGCAGTCAGAGCAACTCTGGAAACACCATATATTTT. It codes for CASSQSNSGNTIYF.

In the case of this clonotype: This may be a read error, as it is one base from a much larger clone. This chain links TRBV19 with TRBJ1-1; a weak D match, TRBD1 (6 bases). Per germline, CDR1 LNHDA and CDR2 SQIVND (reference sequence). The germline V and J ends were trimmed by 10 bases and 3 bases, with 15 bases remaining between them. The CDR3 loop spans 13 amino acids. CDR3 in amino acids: CANRGASDTEAFF. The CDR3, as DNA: TGTGCCAATAGGGGGGCGTCAGACACTGAAGCTTTCTTT. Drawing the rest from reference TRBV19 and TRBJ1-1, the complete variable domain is DGGITQSPKYLFRKEGQNVTLSCEQNLNHDAMYWYRQDPGQGLRLIYYSQIVNDFQKGDIAEGYSVSREKKESFPLTVTSAQKNPTAFYLCANRGASDTEAFFGQGTRLTVV.

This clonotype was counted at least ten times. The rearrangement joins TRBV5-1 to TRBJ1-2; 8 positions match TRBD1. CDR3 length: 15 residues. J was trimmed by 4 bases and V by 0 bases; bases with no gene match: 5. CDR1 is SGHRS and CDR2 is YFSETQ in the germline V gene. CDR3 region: CASSLAGTGRYGYTF. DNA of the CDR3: TGCGCCAGCAGCTTGGCTGGGACAGGTCGCTATGGCTACACCTTC.